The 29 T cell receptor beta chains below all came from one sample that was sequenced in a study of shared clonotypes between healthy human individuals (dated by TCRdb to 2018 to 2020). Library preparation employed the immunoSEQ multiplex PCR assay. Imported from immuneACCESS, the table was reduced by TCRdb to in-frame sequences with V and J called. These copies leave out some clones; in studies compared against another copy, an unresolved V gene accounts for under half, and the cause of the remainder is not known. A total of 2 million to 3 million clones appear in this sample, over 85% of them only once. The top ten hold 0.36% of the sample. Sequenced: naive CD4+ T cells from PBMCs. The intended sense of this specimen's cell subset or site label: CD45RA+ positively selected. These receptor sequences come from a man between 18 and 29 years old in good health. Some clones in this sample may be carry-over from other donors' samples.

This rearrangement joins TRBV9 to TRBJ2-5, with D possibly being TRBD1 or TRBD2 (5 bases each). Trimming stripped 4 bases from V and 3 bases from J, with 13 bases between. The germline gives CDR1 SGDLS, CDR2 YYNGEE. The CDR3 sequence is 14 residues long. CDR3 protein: CASSLAVGEETQYF. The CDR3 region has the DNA TGTGCCAGCAGCCTCGCCGTGGGGGAAGAGACCCAGTACTTC.

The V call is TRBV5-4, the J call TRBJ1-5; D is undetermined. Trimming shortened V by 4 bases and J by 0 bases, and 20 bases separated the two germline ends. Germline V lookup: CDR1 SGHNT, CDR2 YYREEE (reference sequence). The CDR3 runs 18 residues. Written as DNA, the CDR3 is TGTGCCAGCAGCCCACAAAACCTGGGGTATTATAGCAATCAGCCCCAGCATTTT. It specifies CASSPQNLGYYSNQPQHF.

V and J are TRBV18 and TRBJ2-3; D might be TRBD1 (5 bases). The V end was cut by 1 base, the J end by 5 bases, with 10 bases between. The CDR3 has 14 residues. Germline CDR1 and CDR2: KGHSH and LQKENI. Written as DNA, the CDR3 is TGTGCCAGCTCACCACTGGGGCCCAGAGATACGCAGTATTTT. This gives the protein CASSPLGPRDTQYF.

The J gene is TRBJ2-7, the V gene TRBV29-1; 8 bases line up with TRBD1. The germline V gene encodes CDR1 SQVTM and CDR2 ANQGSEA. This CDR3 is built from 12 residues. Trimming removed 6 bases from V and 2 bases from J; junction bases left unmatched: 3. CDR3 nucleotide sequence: TGCAGCGTGGGACAGGCCCCCTACGAGCAGTACTTC. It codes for CSVGQAPYEQYF.

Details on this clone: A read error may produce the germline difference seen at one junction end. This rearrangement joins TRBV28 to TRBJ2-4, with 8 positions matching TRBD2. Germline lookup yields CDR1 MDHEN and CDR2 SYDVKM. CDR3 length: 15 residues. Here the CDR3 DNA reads TGTGCCAGCAATTTAGCGGGAAGGGCCAAAAACATTCAGTACTTC. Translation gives CASNLAGRAKNIQYF.

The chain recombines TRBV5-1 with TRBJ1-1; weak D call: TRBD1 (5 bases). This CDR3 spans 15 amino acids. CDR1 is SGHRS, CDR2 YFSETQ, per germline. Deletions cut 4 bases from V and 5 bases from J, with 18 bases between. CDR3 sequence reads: CASSLTGTSGTEAFF. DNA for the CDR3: TGCGCCAGCAGCCTTACCGGGACCTCGGGGACTGAAGCTTTCTTT.

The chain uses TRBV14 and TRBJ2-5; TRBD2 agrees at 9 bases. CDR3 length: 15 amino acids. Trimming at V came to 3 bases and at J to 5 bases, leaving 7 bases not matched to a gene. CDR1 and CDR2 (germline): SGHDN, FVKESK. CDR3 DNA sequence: TGTGCCAGCAGCCACGCGGGAGGGCTTGAGGAGACCCAGTACTTC. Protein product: CASSHAGGLEETQYF.

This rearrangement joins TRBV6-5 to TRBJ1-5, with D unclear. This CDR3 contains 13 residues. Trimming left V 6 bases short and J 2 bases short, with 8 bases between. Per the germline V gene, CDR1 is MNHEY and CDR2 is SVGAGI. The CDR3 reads CASSTVGNQPQHF. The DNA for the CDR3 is TGTGCCAGCAGCACGGTGGGCAATCAGCCCCAGCATTTT.

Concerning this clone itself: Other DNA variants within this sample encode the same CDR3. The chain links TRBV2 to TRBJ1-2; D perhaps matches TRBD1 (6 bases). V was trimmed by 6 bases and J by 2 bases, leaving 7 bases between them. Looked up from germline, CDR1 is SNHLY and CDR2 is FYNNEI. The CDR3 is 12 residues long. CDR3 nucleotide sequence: TGTGCCAGCAGCACAGGGAACTATGGCTACACCTTC. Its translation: CASSTGNYGYTF.

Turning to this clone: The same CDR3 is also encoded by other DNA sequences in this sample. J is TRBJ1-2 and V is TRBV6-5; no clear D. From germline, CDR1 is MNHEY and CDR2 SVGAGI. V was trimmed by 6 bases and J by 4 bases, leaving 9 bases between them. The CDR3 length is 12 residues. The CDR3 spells CASSRKGYGYTF. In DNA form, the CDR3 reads TGTGCCAGCAGCCGAAAGGGCTATGGCTACACCTTC.

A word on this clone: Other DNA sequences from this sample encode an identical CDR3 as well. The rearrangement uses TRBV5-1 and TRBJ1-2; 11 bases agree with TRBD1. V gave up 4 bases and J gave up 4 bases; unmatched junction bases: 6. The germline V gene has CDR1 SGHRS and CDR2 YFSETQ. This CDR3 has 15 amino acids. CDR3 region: CASSLGQGGGYGYTF. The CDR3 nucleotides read TGCGCCAGCAGCCTGGGACAGGGGGGCGGCTATGGCTACACCTTC.

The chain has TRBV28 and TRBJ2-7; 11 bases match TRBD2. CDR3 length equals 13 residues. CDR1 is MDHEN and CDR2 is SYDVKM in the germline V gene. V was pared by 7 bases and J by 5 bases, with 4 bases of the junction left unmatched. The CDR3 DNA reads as TGTGCCAGCATCCTAGCGGGAGGTCACGAGCAGTACTTC. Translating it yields CASILAGGHEQYF.

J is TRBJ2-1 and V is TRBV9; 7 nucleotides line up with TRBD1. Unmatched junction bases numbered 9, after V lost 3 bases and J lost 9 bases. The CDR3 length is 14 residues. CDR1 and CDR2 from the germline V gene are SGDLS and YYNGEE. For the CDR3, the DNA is TGTGCCAGCAGCGAATCGACAGGGCAGGGTGAGCAGTTCTTC. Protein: CASSESTGQGEQFF.

CDR3 nucleotide sequence: TGCGCCAGCAGTCCCGGGGGGGTAAGGTTGGACGAGCAGTACTTC. Translated, it gives CASSPGGVRLDEQYF. The gene calls are TRBV5-1 and TRBJ2-7; 8 nucleotides align to TRBD2. From germline, CDR1 is SGHRS and CDR2 YFSETQ. The trim removed 5 bases at V and 5 bases at J, leaving 12 bases unmatched. The CDR3 consists of 15 residues.

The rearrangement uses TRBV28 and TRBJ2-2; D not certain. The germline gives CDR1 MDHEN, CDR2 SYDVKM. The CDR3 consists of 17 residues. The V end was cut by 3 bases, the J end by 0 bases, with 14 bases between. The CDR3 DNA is TGTGCCAGCAGTTTGCTTTTAAACGAACCGAACACCGGGGAGCTGTTTTTT. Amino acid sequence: CASSLLLNEPNTGELFF.

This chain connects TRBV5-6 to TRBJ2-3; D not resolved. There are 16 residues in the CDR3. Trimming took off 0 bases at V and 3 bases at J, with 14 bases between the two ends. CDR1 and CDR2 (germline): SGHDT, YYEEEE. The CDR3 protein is CASSLGPFSDTDTQYF. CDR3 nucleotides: TGTGCCAGCAGCTTGGGGCCCTTTTCGGATACAGATACGCAGTATTTT.

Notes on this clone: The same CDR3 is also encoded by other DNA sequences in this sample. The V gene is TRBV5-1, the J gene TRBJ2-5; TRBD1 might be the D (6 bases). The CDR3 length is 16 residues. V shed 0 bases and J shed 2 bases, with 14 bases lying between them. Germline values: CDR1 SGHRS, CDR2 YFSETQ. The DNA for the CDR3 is TGCGCCAGCAGCTTGGGAGACAGGAGTGGGCAAGAGACCCAGTACTTC. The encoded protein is CASSLGDRSGQETQYF. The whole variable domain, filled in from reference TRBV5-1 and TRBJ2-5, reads KAGVTQTPRYLIKTRGQQVTLSCSPISGHRSVSWYQQTPGQGLQFLFEYFSETQRNKGNFPGRFSGRQFSNSRSEMNVSTLELGDSALYLCASSLGDRSGQETQYFGPGTRLLVL.

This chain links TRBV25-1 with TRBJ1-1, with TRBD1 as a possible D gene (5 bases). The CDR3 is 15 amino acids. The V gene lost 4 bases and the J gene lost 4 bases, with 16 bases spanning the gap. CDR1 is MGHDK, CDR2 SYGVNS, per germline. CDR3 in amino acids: CASSGRGVGFTEAFF. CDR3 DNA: TGTGCCAGCAGTGGTCGGGGGGTTGGGTTCACTGAAGCTTTCTTT.

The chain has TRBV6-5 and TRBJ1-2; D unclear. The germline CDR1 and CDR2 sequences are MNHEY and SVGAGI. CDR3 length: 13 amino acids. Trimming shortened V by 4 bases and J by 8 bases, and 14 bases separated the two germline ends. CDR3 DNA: TGTGCCAGCAGTTTGGCATTAGCGATCGGCTACACCTTC. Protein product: CASSLALAIGYTF.

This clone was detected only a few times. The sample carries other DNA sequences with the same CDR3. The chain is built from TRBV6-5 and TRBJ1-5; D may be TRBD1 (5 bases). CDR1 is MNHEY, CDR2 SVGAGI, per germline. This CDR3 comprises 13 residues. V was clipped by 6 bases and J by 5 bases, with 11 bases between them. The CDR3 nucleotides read TGTGCCAGCAGCCCCGACAGAGATCAGCCCCAGCATTTT. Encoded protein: CASSPDRDQPQHF.

Here the CDR3 reads CSVEGAGTSTDTQYF. For the CDR3, the DNA is TGCAGCGTTGAGGGAGCGGGAACTAGCACAGATACGCAGTATTTT. The chain combines TRBV29-1 with TRBJ2-3; TRBD2 aligns across 7 bases. CDR1 SQVTM and CDR2 ANQGSEA come from the germline V gene. The trim removed 3 bases at V and 0 bases at J, leaving 6 bases unmatched. The CDR3 is 15 amino acids.

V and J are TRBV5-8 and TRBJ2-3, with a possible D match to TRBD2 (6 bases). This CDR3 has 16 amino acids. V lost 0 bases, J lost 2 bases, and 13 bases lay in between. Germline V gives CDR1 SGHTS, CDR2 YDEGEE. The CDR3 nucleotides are TGTGCCAGCAGCTTGGTAGTGGGGGAGGTCACAGATACGCAGTATTTT. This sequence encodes CASSLVVGEVTDTQYF.

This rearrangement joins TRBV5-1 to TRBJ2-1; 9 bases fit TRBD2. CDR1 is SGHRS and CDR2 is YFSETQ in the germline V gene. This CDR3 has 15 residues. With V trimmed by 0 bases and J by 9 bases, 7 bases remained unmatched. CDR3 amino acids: CASSLVAGDFSEQFF. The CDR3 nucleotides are TGCGCCAGCAGCTTGGTAGCGGGAGATTTCAGTGAGCAGTTCTTC. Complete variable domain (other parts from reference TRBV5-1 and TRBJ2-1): KAGVTQTPRYLIKTRGQQVTLSCSPISGHRSVSWYQQTPGQGLQFLFEYFSETQRNKGNFPGRFSGRQFSNSRSEMNVSTLELGDSALYLCASSLVAGDFSEQFFGPGTRLTVL.

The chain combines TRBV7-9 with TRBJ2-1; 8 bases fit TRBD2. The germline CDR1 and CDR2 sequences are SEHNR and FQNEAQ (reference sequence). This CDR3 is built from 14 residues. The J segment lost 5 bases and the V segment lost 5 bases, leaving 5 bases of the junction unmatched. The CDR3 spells CASSARGGDNEQFF. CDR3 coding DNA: TGTGCCAGCAGCGCCCGGGGGGGCGACAATGAGCAGTTCTTC.

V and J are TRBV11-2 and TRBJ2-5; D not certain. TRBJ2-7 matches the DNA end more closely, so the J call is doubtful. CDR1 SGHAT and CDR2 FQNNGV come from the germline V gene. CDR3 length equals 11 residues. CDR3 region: CASSRAYEQYF. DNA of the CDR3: TGTGCCAGCAGCCGAGCCTACGAGCAGTACTTC.

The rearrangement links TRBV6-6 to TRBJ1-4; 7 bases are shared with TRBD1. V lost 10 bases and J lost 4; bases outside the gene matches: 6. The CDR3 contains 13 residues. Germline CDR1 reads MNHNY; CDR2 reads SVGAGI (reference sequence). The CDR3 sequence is CATKTGINEKLFF. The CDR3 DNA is TGTGCCACGAAGACAGGGATTAATGAAAAACTGTTTTTT.

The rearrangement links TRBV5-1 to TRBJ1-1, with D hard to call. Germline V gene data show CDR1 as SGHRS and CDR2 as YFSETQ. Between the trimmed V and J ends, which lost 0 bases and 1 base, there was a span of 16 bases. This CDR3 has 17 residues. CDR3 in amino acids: CASSLGLIIRGNTEAFF. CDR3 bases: TGCGCCAGCAGCTTGGGCCTGATAATCCGAGGGAACACTGAAGCTTTCTTT.

The CDR3 nucleotides read TGTGCCAGCAGCCAATTTGCAGGGGGGACCACTGAAGCTTTCTTT. Protein: CASSQFAGGTTEAFF. V and J are TRBV4-2 and TRBJ1-1, with 7 bases lining up with TRBD1. Germline V lookup: CDR1 LGHNA, CDR2 YNFKEQ. The CDR3 is 15 residues long. The ends lost 2 bases at V and 4 bases at J; junction bases unmatched: 7.

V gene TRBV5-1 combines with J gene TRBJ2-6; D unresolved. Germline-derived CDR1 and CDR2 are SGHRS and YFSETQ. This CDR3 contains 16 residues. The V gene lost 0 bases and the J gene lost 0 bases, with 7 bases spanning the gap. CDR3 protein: CASSLGTSSGANVLTF. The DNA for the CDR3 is TGCGCCAGCAGCTTGGGCACGAGCTCTGGGGCCAACGTCCTGACTTTC.